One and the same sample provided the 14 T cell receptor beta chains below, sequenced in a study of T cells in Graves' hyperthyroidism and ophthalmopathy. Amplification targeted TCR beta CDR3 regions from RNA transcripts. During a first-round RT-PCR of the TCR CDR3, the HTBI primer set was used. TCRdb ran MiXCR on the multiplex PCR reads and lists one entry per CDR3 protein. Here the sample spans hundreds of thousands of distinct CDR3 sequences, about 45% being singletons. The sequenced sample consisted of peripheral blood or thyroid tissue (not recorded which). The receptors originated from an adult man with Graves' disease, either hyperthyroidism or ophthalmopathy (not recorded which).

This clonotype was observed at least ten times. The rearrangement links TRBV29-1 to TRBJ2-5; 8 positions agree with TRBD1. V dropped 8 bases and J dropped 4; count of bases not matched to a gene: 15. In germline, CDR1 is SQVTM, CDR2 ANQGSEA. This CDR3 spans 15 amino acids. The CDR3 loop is CSSTPLAGGRETQYF. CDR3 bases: TGCAGCTCAACACCCTTGGCAGGGGGCAGAGAGACCCAGTACTTC.

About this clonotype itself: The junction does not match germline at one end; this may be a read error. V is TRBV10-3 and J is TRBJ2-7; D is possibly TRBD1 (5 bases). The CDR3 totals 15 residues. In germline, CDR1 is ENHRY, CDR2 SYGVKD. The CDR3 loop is CASSEGLGPTYEQYF. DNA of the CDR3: TGTGCCAGCAGTGAAGGTCTGGGGCCTACCTACGAGCAGTACTTC.

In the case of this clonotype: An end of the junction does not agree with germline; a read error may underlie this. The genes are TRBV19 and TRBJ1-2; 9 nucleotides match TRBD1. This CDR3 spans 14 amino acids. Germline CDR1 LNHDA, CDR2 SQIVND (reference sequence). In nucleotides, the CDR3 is TGTGCCAGTAGTTTCCCCGGGACAGGGTATGGCCACACCTTC. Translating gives CASSFPGTGYGHTF. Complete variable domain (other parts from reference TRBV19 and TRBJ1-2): DGGITQSPKYLFRKEGQNVTLSCEQNLNHDAMYWYRQDPGQGLRLIYYSQIVNDFQKGDIAEGYSVSREKKESFPLTVTSAQKNPTAFYLCASSFPGTGYGHTFGSGTRLTVV.

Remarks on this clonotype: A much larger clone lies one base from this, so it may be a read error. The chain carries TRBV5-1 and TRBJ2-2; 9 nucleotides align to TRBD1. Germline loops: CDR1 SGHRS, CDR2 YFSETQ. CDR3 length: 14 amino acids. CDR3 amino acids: CANSIGTGTGELFF. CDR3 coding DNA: TGCGCCAACAGCATAGGGACAGGGACCGGGGAGCTGTTTTTT.

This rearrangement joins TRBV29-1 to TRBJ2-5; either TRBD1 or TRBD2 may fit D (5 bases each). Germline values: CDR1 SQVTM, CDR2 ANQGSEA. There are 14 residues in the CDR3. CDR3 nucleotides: TGCAGTGCTTCCCCGCCTAGCAGGGAAGAGACCCAGTACTTC. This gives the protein CSASPPSREETQYF.

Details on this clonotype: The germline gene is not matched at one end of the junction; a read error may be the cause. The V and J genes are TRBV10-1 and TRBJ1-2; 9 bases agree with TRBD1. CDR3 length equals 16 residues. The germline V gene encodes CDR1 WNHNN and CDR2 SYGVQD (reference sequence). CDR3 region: CASSLSGTGRSYGYTF. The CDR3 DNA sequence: TGTGCCAGCAGTTTATCCGGGACAGGGAGGAGCTATGGCTACACCTTC.

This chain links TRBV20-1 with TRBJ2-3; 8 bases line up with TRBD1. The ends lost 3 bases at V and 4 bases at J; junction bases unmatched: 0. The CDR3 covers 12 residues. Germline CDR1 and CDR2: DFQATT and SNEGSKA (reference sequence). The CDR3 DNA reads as TGCAGTGCTAGGGACAGGGCAGATACGCAGTATTTT. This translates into CSARDRADTQYF.

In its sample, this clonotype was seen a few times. DNA of the CDR3: TGCAGTGCCCTAGACCCCTATGGCTACACCTTC. Translation: CSALDPYGYTF. The chain links TRBV20-1 to TRBJ1-2; no reliable D call. The CDR3 has 11 amino acids. Per germline, CDR1 DFQATT and CDR2 SNEGSKA (reference sequence). The V end was cut by 6 bases, the J end by 4 bases, with 9 bases between.

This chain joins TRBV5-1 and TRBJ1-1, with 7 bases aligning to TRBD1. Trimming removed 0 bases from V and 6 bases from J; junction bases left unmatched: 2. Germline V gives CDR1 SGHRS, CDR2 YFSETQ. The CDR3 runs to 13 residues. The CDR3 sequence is CASSLGGQPEAFF. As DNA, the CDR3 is TGCGCCAGCAGCTTGGGGGGACAGCCTGAAGCTTTCTTT.

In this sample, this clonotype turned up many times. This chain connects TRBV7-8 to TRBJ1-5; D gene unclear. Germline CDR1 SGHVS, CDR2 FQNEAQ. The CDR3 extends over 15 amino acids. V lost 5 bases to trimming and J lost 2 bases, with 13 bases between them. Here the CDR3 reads CASSVADGGNQPQHF. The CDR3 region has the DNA TGTGCCAGCAGCGTCGCCGACGGAGGCAATCAGCCCCAGCATTTT.

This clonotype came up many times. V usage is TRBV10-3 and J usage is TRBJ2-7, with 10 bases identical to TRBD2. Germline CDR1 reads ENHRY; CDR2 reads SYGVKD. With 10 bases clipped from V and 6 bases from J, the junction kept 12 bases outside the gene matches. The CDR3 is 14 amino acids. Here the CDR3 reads CASRLAGDVGEQYF. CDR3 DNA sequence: TGTGCCAGCCGGCTAGCGGGGGATGTTGGCGAGCAGTACTTC.

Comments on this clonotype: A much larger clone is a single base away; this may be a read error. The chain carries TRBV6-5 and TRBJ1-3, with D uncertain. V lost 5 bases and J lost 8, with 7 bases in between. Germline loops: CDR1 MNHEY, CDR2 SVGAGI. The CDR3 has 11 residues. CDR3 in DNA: TGTGCCAGCAGTGACGGGGACACCATATATTTT. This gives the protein CASSDGDTIYF.

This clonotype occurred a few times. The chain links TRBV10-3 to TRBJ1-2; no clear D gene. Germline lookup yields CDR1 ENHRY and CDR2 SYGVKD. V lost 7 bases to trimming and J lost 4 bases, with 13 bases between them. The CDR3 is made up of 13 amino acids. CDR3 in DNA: TGTGCCATCAATACTAGCCCGGGCTATGGCTACACCTTC. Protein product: CAINTSPGYGYTF.

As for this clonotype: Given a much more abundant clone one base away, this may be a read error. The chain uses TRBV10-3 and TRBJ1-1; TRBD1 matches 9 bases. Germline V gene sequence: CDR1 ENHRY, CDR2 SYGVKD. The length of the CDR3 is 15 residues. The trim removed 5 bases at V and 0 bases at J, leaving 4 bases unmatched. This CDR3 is CAISTGTGLNTEAFF. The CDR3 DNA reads TGTGCCATCAGTACCGGGACAGGGTTGAACACTGAAGCTTTCTTT.